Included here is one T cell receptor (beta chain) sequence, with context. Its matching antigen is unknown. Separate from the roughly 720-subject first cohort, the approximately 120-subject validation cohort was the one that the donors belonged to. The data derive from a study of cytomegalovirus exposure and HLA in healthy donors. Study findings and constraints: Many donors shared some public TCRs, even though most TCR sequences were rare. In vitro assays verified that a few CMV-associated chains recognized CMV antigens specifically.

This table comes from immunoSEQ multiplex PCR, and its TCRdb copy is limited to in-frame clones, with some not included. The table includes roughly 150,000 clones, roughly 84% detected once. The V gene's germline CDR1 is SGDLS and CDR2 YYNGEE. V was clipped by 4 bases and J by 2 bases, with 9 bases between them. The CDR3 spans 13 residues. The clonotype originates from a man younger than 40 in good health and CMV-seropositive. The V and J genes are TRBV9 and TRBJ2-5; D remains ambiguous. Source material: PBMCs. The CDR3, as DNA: TGTGCCAGCAGCCCCTGGCCTCAAGAGACCCAGTACTTC. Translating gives CASSPWPQETQYF.